Each of the 3 T cell receptor beta chains below was sequenced from the same sample in a study of cytomegalovirus exposure and HLA in healthy donors. Generated by immunoSEQ multiplex PCR, the TCRdb table keeps only in-frame clones and is missing some. The table has 250,000 to 350,000 clones, 75% to 90% seen once. What was sequenced was PBMCs. The receptors here all came from a woman aged 18-30 years in good health and CMV-seronegative.

The J gene is TRBJ2-3, the V gene TRBV27, with D possibly matching TRBD2 (5 bases). This CDR3 region has 15 residues. The germline gives CDR1 MNHEY, CDR2 SMNVEV (reference sequence). The germline V and J ends were trimmed by 2 bases and 3 bases, with 12 bases remaining between them. The CDR3 DNA is TGTGCCAGCAGTTTAAGGACTCCAAATACAGATACGCAGTATTTT. It encodes CASSLRTPNTDTQYF.

CDR3 residues: CASSSTGGAYGYTF. Written as DNA, the CDR3 is TGTGCCAGCAGCTCCACAGGGGGCGCATATGGCTACACCTTC. The J gene is TRBJ1-2, the V gene TRBV13, with 9 bases that match TRBD1. V was pared by 4 bases and J by 5 bases, with 5 bases of the junction left unmatched. The CDR3 runs 14 residues. CDR1 PRHDT and CDR2 FYEKMQ come from the germline V gene (reference sequence).

V is TRBV4-2 and J is TRBJ2-7; 12 nucleotides align to TRBD1. This CDR3 contains 16 residues. Germline V gene lookup returns CDR1 LGHNA and CDR2 YNFKEQ. Unmatched junction bases numbered 4, after V lost 1 base and J lost 3 bases. The CDR3 here is CASSQGDRGRVYEQYF. For the CDR3, the DNA is TGTGCCAGCAGCCAAGGGGACAGGGGGCGCGTCTACGAGCAGTACTTC.